This entry lists 23 T cell receptor beta chains sequenced from one sample in a study of cytotoxic CD8 clonotypes in ibrutinib-treated CLL. Data came from immunoSEQ multiplex PCR; TCRdb stores just in-frame clones and leaves some out. The sample lists around 310,000 clones, almost 80% occurring once. This material consisted of PBMCs, taken before ibrutinib treatment. The receptors were sampled from a human donor with chronic lymphocytic leukemia.

The J gene is TRBJ2-7, the V gene TRBV18; maybe TRBD1 (7 bases). The CDR3 loop spans 13 amino acids. Trimming left V 6 bases short and J 3 bases short, with 12 bases between. Per the germline V gene, CDR1 is KGHSH and CDR2 is LQKENI. CDR3: CASSEGQSYEQYF. CDR3 bases: TGTGCCAGCTCGGAGGGACAGAGCTACGAGCAGTACTTC.

V usage is TRBV6-4 and J usage is TRBJ2-1, with D possibly TRBD1 on 6 matching bases. Germline lookup yields CDR1 MRHNA and CDR2 SNTAGT. V lost 6 bases to trimming and J lost 4 bases, with 16 bases between them. The CDR3 loop spans 15 amino acids. The CDR3 DNA sequence: TGTGCCAGCAGGAGAAGACAGGAACATTACAATGAGCAGTTCTTC. Translating gives CASRRRQEHYNEQFF.

Worth noting for this clone: This is likely a read error, given that the CDR3 carries no conserved phenylalanine or tryptophan at its end. It is unclear where the CDR3 begins or ends on the DNA, so no DNA is shown, and the CDR3 is as TCRdb lists it. The V call is TRBV5-4, the J call TRBJ2-7; the DNA was not used to check the table's D call, TRBD2. CDR1 SGHNT and CDR2 YYREEE come from the germline V gene (reference sequence). Ends included, the CDR3 has 14 residues. The CDR3 loop reads CASSVGGETAFVWI.

J is TRBJ1-3 and V is TRBV4-2, with D unclear. Germline CDR1 reads LGHNA; CDR2 reads YNFKEQ. There are 16 residues in the CDR3. Trimming took 0 bases from V and 0 from J, leaving 9 bases between them. The CDR3 DNA is TGTGCCAGCAGCCAAGAGACCACAAACTCTGGAAACACCATATATTTT. Encoded protein: CASSQETTNSGNTIYF.

This rearrangement joins TRBV9 to TRBJ2-3, with 9 bases that match TRBD2. The V gene end was trimmed by 0 bases and the J gene end by 4 bases; junction bases not matched to a gene: 3. Germline V CDR1 and CDR2: SGDLS, YYNGEE. The CDR3 contains 15 residues. CDR3 sequence: CASSVVGGRADTQYF. The CDR3 DNA follows: TGTGCCAGCAGCGTAGTTGGCGGGAGGGCAGATACGCAGTATTTT.

This clone occurred a few times. This chain joins TRBV4-1 and TRBJ2-1; D uncertain. Trimming cost V 0 bases and J 6 bases, with 9 bases left between them. Germline V gene sequence: CDR1 MGHRA, CDR2 YSYEKL. CDR3 length: 14 amino acids. Here the CDR3 reads CASSQDGSINEQFF. DNA for the CDR3: TGCGCCAGCAGCCAAGATGGTTCCATCAATGAGCAGTTCTTC.

This chain connects TRBV19 to TRBJ2-1, with 11 nucleotides matching TRBD1. Germline-derived CDR1 and CDR2 are LNHDA and SQIVND (reference sequence). V lost 5 bases, J lost 7 bases, and 10 bases stayed unmatched. The CDR3 sequence is 16 residues long. CDR3 sequence reads: CASSSPGQGVINEQFF. The CDR3 nucleotides are TGTGCCAGTAGTTCGCCGGGACAGGGGGTTATAAATGAGCAGTTCTTC.

This rearrangement joins TRBV5-1 to TRBJ1-3; D gene uncertain. In germline, CDR1 is SGHRS, CDR2 YFSETQ. There are 16 residues in the CDR3. V lost 3 bases and J lost 2, with 15 bases in between. Written as DNA, the CDR3 is TGCGCCAGCAGCTCCGGCGGAATCCTCACTGGAAACACCATATATTTT. Its protein product is CASSSGGILTGNTIYF.

The chain joins TRBV2 to TRBJ1-5; D is possibly TRBD1 (6 bases). The ends were cut back, 7 bases at V and 0 bases at J, with 13 bases in the middle. Germline V gene lookup returns CDR1 SNHLY and CDR2 FYNNEI. The CDR3 is made up of 15 amino acids. CDR3 DNA: TGTGCCAGCACCCCTACAGGGCTTAGCAATCAGCCCCAGCATTTT. Amino acids: CASTPTGLSNQPQHF.

This clone was seen a single time. The CDR3 nucleotides are TGTGCCAGCCAAACCTATAATGAAAAACTGTTTTTT. This codes for CASQTYNEKLFF. This chain uses TRBV2 with TRBJ1-4, with D unresolved. Looked up from germline, CDR1 is SNHLY and CDR2 is FYNNEI. The CDR3 totals 12 residues. Trimming cost V 8 bases and J 4 bases, with 8 bases left between them.

V gene TRBV6-1 combines with J gene TRBJ2-1; TRBD2 matches 8 bases. V shed 2 bases, J shed 7 bases, and the junction held 10 bases outside the gene matches. Germline-derived CDR1 and CDR2 are MNHNS and SASEGT. CDR3 length equals 16 residues. The CDR3 protein is CASSEWFTSGKNEQFF. DNA of the CDR3: TGTGCCAGCAGTGAATGGTTCACTAGCGGAAAAAATGAGCAGTTCTTC.

This chain uses TRBV2 with TRBJ2-1, with 9 bases that match TRBD2. This CDR3 comprises 16 residues. After removal of 7 bases from V and 0 bases from J, the junction contained 7 bases not matched to a gene. Germline assignment: CDR1 SNHLY and CDR2 FYNNEI. CDR3 region: CASTAGGSHSYNEQFF. The DNA for the CDR3 is TGTGCCAGCACAGCGGGAGGATCCCACTCCTACAATGAGCAGTTCTTC.

This rearrangement joins TRBV4-1 to TRBJ2-3, with 11 nucleotides matching TRBD2. The CDR3 covers 16 residues. V lost 1 base and J lost 7; bases outside the gene matches: 7. CDR1 and CDR2 from the germline V gene are MGHRA and YSYEKL. Written as DNA, the CDR3 is TGCGCCAGCAGCCAAGGGGCTAGCGGGAGGACGAATACGCAGTATTTT. Residues: CASSQGASGRTNTQYF.

This clone was picked up a small number of times. The chain combines TRBV6-5 with TRBJ1-5, with unresolved D. V lost 6 bases and J lost 4, with 10 bases in between. The CDR3 spans 13 residues. The germline V gene has CDR1 MNHEY and CDR2 SVGAGI. CDR3 nucleotides: TGTGCCAGCAGCCGCGGGCAGAATCAGCCCCAGCATTTT. This sequence encodes CASSRGQNQPQHF.

The V call is TRBV4-3, the J call TRBJ1-1; TRBD1 matches at 8 bases. V shed 3 bases, J shed 0 bases, and the junction held 6 bases outside the gene matches. Germline lookup yields CDR1 LGHNA and CDR2 YSLEER. This CDR3 region has 16 residues. The chain's CDR3 is CASSQGDRGLNTEAFF. CDR3 DNA sequence: TGCGCCAGCAGCCAGGGAGACAGGGGATTGAACACTGAAGCTTTCTTT.

CDR3 in DNA: TGCGCCAGCAGCCCCCATAGGACTAGCGGGAGTACGGAGACCCAGTACTTC. The encoded protein is CASSPHRTSGSTETQYF. The gene calls are TRBV5-1 and TRBJ2-5; 13 bases agree with TRBD2. Looked up from germline, CDR1 is SGHRS and CDR2 is YFSETQ. The CDR3 is 17 amino acids. Unmatched junction bases numbered 11, after V lost 4 bases and J lost 5 bases.

The CDR3 reads CSVDDRGRSEQYF. Here the CDR3 DNA reads TGCAGCGTTGACGACAGGGGGCGCTCCGAGCAGTACTTC. The genes are TRBV29-1 and TRBJ2-7; 10 bases are a match to TRBD1. The junction had 5 bases not matched to a gene; V was cut back by 3 bases and J by 6 bases. Germline CDR1 reads SQVTM; CDR2 reads ANQGSEA. The CDR3 has 13 amino acids.

The chain carries TRBV9 and TRBJ2-1; a possible D gene is TRBD1 (6 bases). From germline, CDR1 is SGDLS and CDR2 YYNGEE. The CDR3 has 15 residues. Between the trimmed V and J ends, which lost 4 bases and 0 bases, there was a span of 11 bases. CDR3: CASSRTAYSYNEQFF. As DNA, the CDR3 is TGTGCCAGCAGCAGGACAGCTTACTCCTACAATGAGCAGTTCTTC.

This clone was counted a single time. The chain has TRBV30 and TRBJ2-1, with D hard to call. The CDR3 is 13 amino acids. V lost 5 bases, J lost 4 bases, and 12 bases lay in between. Germline V gives CDR1 GTSNPN, CDR2 SVGIG (reference sequence). Here the CDR3 reads CAWGLDIYNEQFF. For the CDR3, the DNA is TGTGCCTGGGGCCTCGATATATACAATGAGCAGTTCTTC.

This chain uses TRBV7-8 with TRBJ2-1, with D maybe TRBD2 (5 bases). This CDR3 region has 15 residues. Trimming took off 2 bases at V and 4 bases at J, with 12 bases between the two ends. Germline V CDR1 and CDR2: SGHVS, FQNEAQ. The CDR3 here is CASSLMGRSYNEQFF. The CDR3 coding sequence is TGTGCCAGCAGCTTAATGGGGAGATCGTACAATGAGCAGTTCTTC.

CDR3 DNA sequence: TGTGCCAGCAGTCAGGGCTTGCGCACTGAAGCTTTCTTT. This sequence encodes CASSQGLRTEAFF. The V and J genes are TRBV27 and TRBJ1-1, with D perhaps matching TRBD1 (5 bases). The CDR3 covers 13 residues. The V end lost 5 bases, the J end lost 4 bases, and 11 bases lay between the germline ends. Per germline, CDR1 MNHEY and CDR2 SMNVEV (reference sequence).

The rearrangement links TRBV18 to TRBJ2-1, with 12 nucleotides matching TRBD2. The J segment lost 7 bases and the V segment lost 2 bases, leaving 3 bases of the junction unmatched. The germline V gene has CDR1 KGHSH and CDR2 LQKENI. The CDR3 length is 15 residues. CDR3 sequence (DNA): TGTGCCAGCTCACCAAAACTAGCGGGAGGTAATGAGCAGTTCTTC. It is translated as CASSPKLAGGNEQFF. Full variable domain (remainder filled in from reference TRBV18 and TRBJ2-1): NAGVMQNPRHLVRRRGQEARLRCSPMKGHSHVYWYRQLPEEGLKFMVYLQKENIIDESGMPKERFSAEFPKEGPSILRIQQVVRGDSAAYFCASSPKLAGGNEQFFGPGTRLTVL.

The chain recombines TRBV19 with TRBJ1-1; D is unclear. The germline V gene encodes CDR1 LNHDA and CDR2 SQIVND (reference sequence). This CDR3 contains 15 residues. V was shortened by 5 bases and J by 6 bases, with 19 bases between the two germline ends. The CDR3 region has the DNA TGTGCCAGTAGTGTTCTCCGGGAGATGAGCGCTGAAGCTTTCTTT. Translating gives CASSVLREMSAEAFF.